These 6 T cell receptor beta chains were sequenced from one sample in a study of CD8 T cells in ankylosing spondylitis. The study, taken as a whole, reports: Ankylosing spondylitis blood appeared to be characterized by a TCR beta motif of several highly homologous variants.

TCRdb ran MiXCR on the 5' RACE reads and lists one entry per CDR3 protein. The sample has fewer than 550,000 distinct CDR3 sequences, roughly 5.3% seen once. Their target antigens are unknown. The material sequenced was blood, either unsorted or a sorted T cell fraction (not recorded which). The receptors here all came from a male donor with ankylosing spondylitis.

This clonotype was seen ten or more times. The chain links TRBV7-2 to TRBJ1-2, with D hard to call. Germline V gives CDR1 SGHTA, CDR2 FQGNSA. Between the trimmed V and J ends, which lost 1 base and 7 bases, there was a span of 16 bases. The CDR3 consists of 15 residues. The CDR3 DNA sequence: TGTGCCAGCAGCTTAGTCATAACGGGTTCGGGTGGCTACACCTTC. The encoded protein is CASSLVITGSGGYTF.

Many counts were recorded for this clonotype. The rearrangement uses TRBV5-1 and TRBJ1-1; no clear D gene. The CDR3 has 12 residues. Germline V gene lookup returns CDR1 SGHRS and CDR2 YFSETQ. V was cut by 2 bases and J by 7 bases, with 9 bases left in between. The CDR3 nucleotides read TGCGCCAGCAGCTTAACCCTAGATGAAGCTTTCTTT. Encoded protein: CASSLTLDEAFF.

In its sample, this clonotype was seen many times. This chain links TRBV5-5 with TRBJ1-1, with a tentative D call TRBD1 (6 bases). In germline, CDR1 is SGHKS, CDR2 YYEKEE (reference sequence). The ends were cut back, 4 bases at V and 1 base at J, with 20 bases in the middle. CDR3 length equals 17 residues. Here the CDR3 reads CASSVTLLQGTNTEAFF. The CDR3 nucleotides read TGTGCCAGCAGCGTTACATTGCTTCAGGGGACGAACACTGAAGCTTTCTTT.

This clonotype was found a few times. CDR3 sequence: CASSLRTGLAGGETQYF. CDR3 sequence (DNA): TGTGCCAGCAGTTTACGGACAGGACTAGCGGGAGGAGAGACCCAGTACTTC. The V gene is TRBV27, the J gene TRBJ2-5; 14 nucleotides match TRBD2. The ends lost 2 bases at V and 4 bases at J; junction bases unmatched: 6. Looked up from germline, CDR1 is MNHEY and CDR2 is SMNVEV (reference sequence). The CDR3 contains 17 residues.

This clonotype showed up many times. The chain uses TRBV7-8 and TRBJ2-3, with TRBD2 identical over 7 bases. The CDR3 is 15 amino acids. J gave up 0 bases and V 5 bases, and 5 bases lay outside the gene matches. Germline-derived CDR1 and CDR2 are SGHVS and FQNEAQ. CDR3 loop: CASSPWDYSTDTQYF. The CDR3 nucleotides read TGTGCCAGCAGCCCATGGGACTACAGCACAGATACGCAGTATTTT.

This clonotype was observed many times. The CDR3 spells CASSTGQVLSTDTQYF. The CDR3 DNA is TGCGCCAGCAGCACTGGACAGGTCCTAAGCACAGATACGCAGTATTTT. V and J are TRBV5-1 and TRBJ2-3, with 7 bases fitting TRBD1. This CDR3 spans 16 amino acids. V dropped 4 bases and J dropped 0; count of bases not matched to a gene: 8. Germline V gene sequence: CDR1 SGHRS, CDR2 YFSETQ.